This note documents a single TCR beta chain sequence. Its antigen is undetermined. The data were taken from a study of shared clonotypes between healthy human individuals. Around 30,000 T cell genomes (approximately 0.2 ug DNA) went into each sorted-subset replicate. Clones were read by immunoSEQ multiplex PCR, and TCRdb kept only the in-frame ones, dropping some. The profile shows roughly 2,000,000 clones, 93% of them singletons. As defined, naive CD8 cells were CD45RO-negative and positively selected for CCR7, with terminally differentiated effector memory CD45RA+ cells excluded. Donors included only healthy HIV-negative adults lacking recent acute infections or vaccinations. Trimming shortened V by 5 bases and J by 5 bases, and 10 bases separated the two germline ends. This CDR3 contains 12 residues. Germline V gene data show CDR1 as MDHEN and CDR2 as SYDVKM. Study outcomes and limitations: Incomplete sequencing of sorted subsets was indicated by rarefaction despite large depth.

This receptor was taken from a man between 18 and 29 years old in good health. Some clones in this sample may be carry-over from other donors' samples. Material for sequencing was naive CD8+ T cells from PBMCs. The chain employs TRBV28 and TRBJ2-7, with D uncertain. The DNA of the CDR3 is TGTGCCAGCAGTGGTCAGAGTGACGAGCAGTACTTC. This sequence encodes CASSGQSDEQYF.